This entry concerns a single TCR beta chain. Its target is not known. The assay was immunoSEQ multiplex PCR, and TCRdb's table has in-frame clones only and misses some. This table has tens of thousands of clones, around 82% appearing once. The source of the sample is a study of OX40 agonist ivuxolimab in advanced cancers. As for the study in general: With a range of about 20 to 79, age averaged 60 years, and roughly 80% were male. Study-wide results and limits: The authors also found low normalized T-cell clonal expansion in some nonresponders.

Trimming removed 1 base at V and 5 bases at J, with 11 bases between. This CDR3 is built from 14 residues. Germline V CDR1 and CDR2: SEHNR, FQNEAQ (reference sequence). The clonotype was recovered from an adult with an advanced solid tumor such as melanoma, head and neck, liver or kidney cancer. The sequencing here drew on CD4+ or CD8+ T cells sorted from blood, taken in a trial of the OX40 agonist ivuxolimab. The chain combines TRBV7-9 with TRBJ1-1; D perhaps matches TRBD1 (6 bases). DNA for the CDR3: TGTGCCAGCAGCTTAGAGGGGGGAAGAACTGAAGCTTTCTTT. Translation gives CASSLEGGRTEAFF.